A single sample is the source of the 8 T cell receptor beta chains below, sequenced in a study of CD8 T cells in ankylosing spondylitis. TCRdb passed the 5' RACE reads through MiXCR, listing each CDR3 protein once. The repertoire holds approximately 290,000 distinct CDR3 sequences, with less than 25% as singletons. The source material was blood, either unsorted or a sorted T cell fraction (not recorded which). The receptors come from a female donor with ankylosing spondylitis or in good health (not recorded which).

This rearrangement joins TRBV19 to TRBJ2-2, with 9 bases aligning to TRBD1. The germline V gene encodes CDR1 LNHDA and CDR2 SQIVND (reference sequence). The V segment lost 6 bases and the J segment 5 bases; nucleotides outside the gene matches: 10. The CDR3 is made up of 16 amino acids. CDR3 DNA sequence: TGTGCCAGTAGGACTACAGGGGGCGCTGGGACCGGGGAGCTGTTTTTT. Its translation: CASRTTGGAGTGELFF.

This clonotype has a count of ten or more. This sequence joins TRBV10-3 and TRBJ2-5, with D perhaps assigned TRBD1 or TRBD2 (5 bases each). The germline V gene encodes CDR1 ENHRY and CDR2 SYGVKD. This CDR3 has 13 residues. V gave up 6 bases and J gave up 2 bases, with 10 bases separating them. In DNA, the CDR3 is TGTGCCATCAGCACTAGACAGCAAGAGACCCAGTACTTC. The encoded protein is CAISTRQQETQYF.

This clonotype was detected ten times or more. The CDR3 protein is CSVEEGANEQFF. In DNA, the CDR3 is TGCAGCGTTGAAGAGGGGGCCAATGAGCAGTTCTTC. This chain connects TRBV29-1 to TRBJ2-1; a possible D gene is TRBD1 (6 bases). The length of the CDR3 is 12 residues. CDR1 and CDR2 from the germline V gene are SQVTM and ANQGSEA. Trimming removed 0 bases at V and 6 bases at J, with 6 bases between.

This clonotype was seen repeatedly, ten times or more. The chain carries TRBV6-5 and TRBJ2-1; D unresolved. V was shortened by 8 bases and J by 6 bases, with 8 bases between the two germline ends. The germline V gene encodes CDR1 MNHEY and CDR2 SVGAGI. The CDR3 loop spans 11 amino acids. The CDR3 loop reads CASGRINEQFF. The CDR3 DNA reads TGTGCCAGCGGAAGAATCAATGAGCAGTTCTTC.

The rearrangement joins TRBV12-3 or TRBV12-4 to TRBJ2-5, with 7 bases matching TRBD2. CDR3 size: 14 residues. V trimming: 3 bases; J trimming: 5 bases; junction bases outside the gene matches: 6. The CDR3 DNA is TGTGCCAGCAGTTTCTTAAGAGCGGGGGAGACCCAGTACTTC. This translates into CASSFLRAGETQYF.

The V call is TRBV12-3 or TRBV12-4, the J call TRBJ2-6; no reliable D call. The CDR3 is made up of 15 amino acids. Trimming took 1 base from V and 4 from J, leaving 8 bases between them. The CDR3 is CASSLGLDGANVLTF. The CDR3 nucleotides are TGTGCCAGCAGTTTAGGACTGGACGGGGCCAACGTCCTGACTTTC.

The genes are TRBV12-3 or TRBV12-4 and TRBJ2-1; D is undetermined. Trimming pared 6 bases from V and 8 bases from J, leaving 11 bases between. The CDR3 covers 12 residues. CDR3 bases: TGTGCCAGCAGCTTACGTGGGGATGAGCAGTTCTTC. It translates to CASSLRGDEQFF.

V usage is TRBV27 and J usage is TRBJ1-2; 7 bases align to TRBD1. CDR3 size: 15 residues. Looked up from germline, CDR1 is MNHEY and CDR2 is SMNVEV (reference sequence). Unmatched junction bases numbered 7, after V lost 6 bases and J lost 0 bases. The CDR3 region has the DNA TGTGCCAGCAGGACCCCGACAGGGTCTAACTATGGCTACACCTTC. Translating it yields CASRTPTGSNYGYTF.